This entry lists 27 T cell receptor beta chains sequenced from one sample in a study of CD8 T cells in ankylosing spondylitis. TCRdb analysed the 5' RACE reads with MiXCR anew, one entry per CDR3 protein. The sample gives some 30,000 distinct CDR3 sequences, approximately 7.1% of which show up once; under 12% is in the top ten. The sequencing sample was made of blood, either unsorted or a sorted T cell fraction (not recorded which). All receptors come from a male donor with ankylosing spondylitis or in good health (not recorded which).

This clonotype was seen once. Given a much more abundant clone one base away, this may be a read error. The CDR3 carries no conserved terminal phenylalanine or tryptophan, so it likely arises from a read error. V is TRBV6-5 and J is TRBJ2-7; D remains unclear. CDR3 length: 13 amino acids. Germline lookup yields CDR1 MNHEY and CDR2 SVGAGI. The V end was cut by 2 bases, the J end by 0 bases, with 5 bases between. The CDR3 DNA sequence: TGTGCCAGCAGTTACCACGGCTCCTACGAGCAGTACCTC. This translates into CASSYHGSYEQYL.

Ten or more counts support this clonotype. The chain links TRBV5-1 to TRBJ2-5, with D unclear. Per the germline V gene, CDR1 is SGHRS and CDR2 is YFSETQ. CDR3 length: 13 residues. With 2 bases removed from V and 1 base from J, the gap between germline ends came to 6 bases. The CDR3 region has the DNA TGCGCCAGCAGCTTAGGGTCCCAAGAGACCCAGTACTTC. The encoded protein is CASSLGSQETQYF.

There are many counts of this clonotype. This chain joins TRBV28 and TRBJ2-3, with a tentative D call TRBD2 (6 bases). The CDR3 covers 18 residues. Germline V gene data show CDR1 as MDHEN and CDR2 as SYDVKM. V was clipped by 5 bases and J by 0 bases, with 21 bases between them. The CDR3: CASSLSRGLGSSTDTQYF. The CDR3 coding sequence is TGTGCCAGCAGTCTCAGTAGGGGACTGGGCTCTAGCACAGATACGCAGTATTTT. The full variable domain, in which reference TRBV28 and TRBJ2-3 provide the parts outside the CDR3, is DVKVTQSSRYLVKRTGEKVFLECVQDMDHENMFWYRQDPGLGLRLIYFSYDVKMKEKGDIPEGYSVSREKKERFSLILESASTNQTSMYLCASSLSRGLGSSTDTQYFGPGTRLTVL.

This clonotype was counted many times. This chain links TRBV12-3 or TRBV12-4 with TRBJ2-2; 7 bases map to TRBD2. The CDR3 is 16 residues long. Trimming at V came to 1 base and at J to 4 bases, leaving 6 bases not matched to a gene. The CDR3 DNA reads TGTGCCAGCAGTTTAGGGGCGGGAGTTGGCACCGGGGAGCTGTTTTTT. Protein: CASSLGAGVGTGELFF.

CDR3 DNA: TGCAGTGCTAGAGTGGGAGGGTTCCCCTACAATGAGCAGTTCTTC. Amino acid sequence: CSARVGGFPYNEQFF. The gene calls are TRBV20-1 and TRBJ2-1, with 7 bases aligning to TRBD2. CDR3 length: 15 amino acids. Germline V gene sequence: CDR1 DFQATT, CDR2 SNEGSKA (reference sequence). Germline trimming cut 1 base from V and 2 bases from J; bases unmatched to any gene: 5.

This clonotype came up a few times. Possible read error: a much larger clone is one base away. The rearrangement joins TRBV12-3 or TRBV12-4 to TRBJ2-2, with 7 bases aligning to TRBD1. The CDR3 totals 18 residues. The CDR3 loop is CACRGNIDRRTNTGELFF. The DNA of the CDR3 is TGTGCCTGCAGGGGGAACATAGACAGGAGGACGAACACCGGGGAGCTGTTTTTT.

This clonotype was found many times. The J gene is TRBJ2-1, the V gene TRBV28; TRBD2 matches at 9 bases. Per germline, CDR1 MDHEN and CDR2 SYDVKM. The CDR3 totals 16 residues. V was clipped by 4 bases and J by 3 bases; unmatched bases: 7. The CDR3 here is CASSSPAGGLYNEQFF. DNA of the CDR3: TGTGCCAGCAGTTCCCCAGCGGGAGGCCTCTACAATGAGCAGTTCTTC.

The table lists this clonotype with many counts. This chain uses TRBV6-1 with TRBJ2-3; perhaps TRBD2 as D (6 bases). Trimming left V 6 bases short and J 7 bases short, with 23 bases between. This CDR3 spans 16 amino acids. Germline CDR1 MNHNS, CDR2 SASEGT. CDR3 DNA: TGTGCCAGCAGCAATCCCGGGACCGGAGGGAAATATACGCAGTATTTT. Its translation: CASSNPGTGGKYTQYF.

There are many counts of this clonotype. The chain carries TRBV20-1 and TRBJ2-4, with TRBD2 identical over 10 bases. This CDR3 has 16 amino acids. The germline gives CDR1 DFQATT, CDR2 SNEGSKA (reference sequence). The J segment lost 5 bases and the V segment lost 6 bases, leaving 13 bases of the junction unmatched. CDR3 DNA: TGCAGTGCCCCGGATCGAGCGGGAGGGCGGCAAAACATTCAGTACTTC. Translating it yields CSAPDRAGGRQNIQYF.

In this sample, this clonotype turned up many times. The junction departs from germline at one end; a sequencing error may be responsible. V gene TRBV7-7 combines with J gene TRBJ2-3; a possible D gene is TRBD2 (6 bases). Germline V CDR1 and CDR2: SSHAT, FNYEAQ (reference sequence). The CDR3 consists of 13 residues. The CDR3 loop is CASSPSLADTQYF. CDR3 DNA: TGTGCTAGCAGCCCCTCACTAGCTGATACGCAGTATTTT.

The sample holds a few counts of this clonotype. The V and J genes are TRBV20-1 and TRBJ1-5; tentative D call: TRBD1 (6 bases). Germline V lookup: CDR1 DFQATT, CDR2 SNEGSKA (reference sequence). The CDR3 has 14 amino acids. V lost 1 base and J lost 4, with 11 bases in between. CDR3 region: CSARAGQSNQPQHF. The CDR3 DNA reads TGCAGTGCTAGAGCAGGACAGTCGAATCAGCCCCAGCATTTT.

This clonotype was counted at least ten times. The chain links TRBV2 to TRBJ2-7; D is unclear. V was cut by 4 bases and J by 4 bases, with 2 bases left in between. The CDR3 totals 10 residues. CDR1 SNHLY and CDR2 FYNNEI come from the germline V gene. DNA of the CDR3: TGTGCCAGCAGTGCTTACGAGCAGTACTTC. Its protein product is CASSAYEQYF.

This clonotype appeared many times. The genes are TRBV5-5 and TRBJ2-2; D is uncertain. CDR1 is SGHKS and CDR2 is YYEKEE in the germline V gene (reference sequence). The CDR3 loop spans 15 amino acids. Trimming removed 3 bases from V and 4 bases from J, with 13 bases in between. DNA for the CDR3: TGTGCCAGCAGCTCCCTCGGCAGCGTCACCGGGGAGCTGTTTTTT. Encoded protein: CASSSLGSVTGELFF.

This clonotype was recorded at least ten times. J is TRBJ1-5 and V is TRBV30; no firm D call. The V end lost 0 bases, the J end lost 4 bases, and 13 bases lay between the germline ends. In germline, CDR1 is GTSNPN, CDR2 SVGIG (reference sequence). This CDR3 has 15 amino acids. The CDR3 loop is CAWSVPGLTNQPQHF. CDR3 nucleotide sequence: TGTGCCTGGAGTGTACCCGGACTGACTAATCAGCCCCAGCATTTT.

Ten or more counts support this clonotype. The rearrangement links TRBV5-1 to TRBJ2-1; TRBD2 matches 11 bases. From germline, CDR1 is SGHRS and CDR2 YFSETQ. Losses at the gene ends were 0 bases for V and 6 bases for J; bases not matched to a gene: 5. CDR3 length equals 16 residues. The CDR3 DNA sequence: TGCGCCAGCAGCTTGGCGCTAGCGGGAGGAGGCAATGAGCAGTTCTTC. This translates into CASSLALAGGGNEQFF.

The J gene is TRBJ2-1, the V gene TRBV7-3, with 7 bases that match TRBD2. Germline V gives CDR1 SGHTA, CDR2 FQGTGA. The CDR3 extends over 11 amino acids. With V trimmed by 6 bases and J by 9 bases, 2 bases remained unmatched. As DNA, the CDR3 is TGTGCCAGCAGGGGGGGGTTTGAGCAGTTCTTC. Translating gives CASRGGFEQFF. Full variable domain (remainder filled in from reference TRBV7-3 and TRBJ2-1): GAGVSQTPSNKVTEKGKYVELRCDPISGHTALYWYRQSLGQGPEFLIYFQGTGAADDSGLPNDRFFAVRPEGSVSTLKIQRTERGDSAVYLCASRGGFEQFFGPGTRLTVL.

The CDR3 here is CSVEGPDGTDTQYF. Here the CDR3 DNA reads TGCAGCGTTGAGGGGCCAGATGGCACAGATACGCAGTATTTT. The V and J genes are TRBV29-1 and TRBJ2-3; the D gene is possibly TRBD1 (5 bases). There are 14 residues in the CDR3. The germline gives CDR1 SQVTM, CDR2 ANQGSEA. With 3 bases removed from V and 1 base from J, the gap between germline ends came to 11 bases.

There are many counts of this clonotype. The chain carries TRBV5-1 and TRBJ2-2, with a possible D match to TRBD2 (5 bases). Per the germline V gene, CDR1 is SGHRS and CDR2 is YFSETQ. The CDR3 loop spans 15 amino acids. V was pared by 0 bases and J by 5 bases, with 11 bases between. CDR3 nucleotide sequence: TGCGCCAGCAGCTTGGACGACGGGGTGACCGGGGAGCTGTTTTTT. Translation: CASSLDDGVTGELFF.

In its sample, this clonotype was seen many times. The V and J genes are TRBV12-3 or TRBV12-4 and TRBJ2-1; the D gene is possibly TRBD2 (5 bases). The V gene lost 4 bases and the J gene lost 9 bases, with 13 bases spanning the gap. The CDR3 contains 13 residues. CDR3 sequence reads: CASSSYGVGEQFF. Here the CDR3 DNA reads TGTGCCAGCAGTTCGTACGGGGTGGGTGAGCAGTTCTTC.

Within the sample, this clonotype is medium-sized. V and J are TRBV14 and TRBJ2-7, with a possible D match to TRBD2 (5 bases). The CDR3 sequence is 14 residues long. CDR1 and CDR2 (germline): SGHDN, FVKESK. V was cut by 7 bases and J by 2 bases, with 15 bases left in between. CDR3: CASNTRGTTYEQYF. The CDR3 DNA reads TGTGCCAGCAATACTCGGGGAACTACCTACGAGCAGTACTTC.

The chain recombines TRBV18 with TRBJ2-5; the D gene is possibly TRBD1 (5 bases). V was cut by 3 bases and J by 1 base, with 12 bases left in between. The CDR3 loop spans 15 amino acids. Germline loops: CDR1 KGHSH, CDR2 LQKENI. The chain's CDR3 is CASSPPNRPQETQYF. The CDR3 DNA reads TGTGCCAGCTCACCTCCAAACAGGCCCCAAGAGACCCAGTACTTC. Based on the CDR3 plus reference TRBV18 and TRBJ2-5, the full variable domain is NAGVMQNPRHLVRRRGQEARLRCSPMKGHSHVYWYRQLPEEGLKFMVYLQKENIIDESGMPKERFSAEFPKEGPSILRIQQVVRGDSAAYFCASSPPNRPQETQYFGPGTRLLVL.

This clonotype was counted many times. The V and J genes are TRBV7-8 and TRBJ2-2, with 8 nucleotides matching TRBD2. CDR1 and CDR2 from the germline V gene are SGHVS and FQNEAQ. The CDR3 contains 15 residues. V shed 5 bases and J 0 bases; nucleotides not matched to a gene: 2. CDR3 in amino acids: CASSRGGPNTGELFF. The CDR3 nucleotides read TGTGCCAGCAGCCGGGGGGGGCCGAACACCGGGGAGCTGTTTTTT.

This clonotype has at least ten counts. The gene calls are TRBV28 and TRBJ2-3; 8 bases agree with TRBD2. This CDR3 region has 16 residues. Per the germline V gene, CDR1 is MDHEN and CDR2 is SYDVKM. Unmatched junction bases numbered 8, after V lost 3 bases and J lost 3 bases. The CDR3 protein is CASSFGEREPTDTQYF. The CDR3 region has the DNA TGTGCCAGCAGTTTTGGTGAGCGGGAGCCAACAGATACGCAGTATTTT.

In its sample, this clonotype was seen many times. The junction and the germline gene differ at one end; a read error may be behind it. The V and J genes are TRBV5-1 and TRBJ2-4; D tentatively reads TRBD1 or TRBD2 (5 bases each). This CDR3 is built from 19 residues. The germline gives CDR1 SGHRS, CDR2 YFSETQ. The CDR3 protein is CASSFTSGTSERAKNTQYF. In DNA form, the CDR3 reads TGCGCCAGCAGCTTCACTTCCGGGACCTCGGAGAGGGCCAAAAACACTCAGTACTTC.

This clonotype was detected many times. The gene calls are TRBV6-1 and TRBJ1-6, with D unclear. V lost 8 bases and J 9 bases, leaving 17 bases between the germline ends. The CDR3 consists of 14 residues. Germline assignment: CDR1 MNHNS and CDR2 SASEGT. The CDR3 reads CASGRHASGSPLHF. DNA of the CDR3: TGTGCCAGCGGGAGGCACGCCTCGGGTTCACCCCTCCACTTT.

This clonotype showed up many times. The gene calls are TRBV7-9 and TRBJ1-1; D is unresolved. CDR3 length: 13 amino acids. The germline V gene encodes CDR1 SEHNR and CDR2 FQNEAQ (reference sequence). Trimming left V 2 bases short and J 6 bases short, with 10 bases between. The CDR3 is CASSLQAIAEAFF. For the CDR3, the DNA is TGTGCCAGCAGCTTACAGGCTATCGCTGAAGCTTTCTTT.

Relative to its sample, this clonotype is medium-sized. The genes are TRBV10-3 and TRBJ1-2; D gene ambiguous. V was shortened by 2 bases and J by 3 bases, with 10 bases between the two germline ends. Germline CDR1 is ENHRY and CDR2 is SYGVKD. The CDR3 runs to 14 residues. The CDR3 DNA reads TGTGCCATCAGTGAGGGACCTAGGGACTATGGCTACACCTTC. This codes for CAISEGPRDYGYTF.